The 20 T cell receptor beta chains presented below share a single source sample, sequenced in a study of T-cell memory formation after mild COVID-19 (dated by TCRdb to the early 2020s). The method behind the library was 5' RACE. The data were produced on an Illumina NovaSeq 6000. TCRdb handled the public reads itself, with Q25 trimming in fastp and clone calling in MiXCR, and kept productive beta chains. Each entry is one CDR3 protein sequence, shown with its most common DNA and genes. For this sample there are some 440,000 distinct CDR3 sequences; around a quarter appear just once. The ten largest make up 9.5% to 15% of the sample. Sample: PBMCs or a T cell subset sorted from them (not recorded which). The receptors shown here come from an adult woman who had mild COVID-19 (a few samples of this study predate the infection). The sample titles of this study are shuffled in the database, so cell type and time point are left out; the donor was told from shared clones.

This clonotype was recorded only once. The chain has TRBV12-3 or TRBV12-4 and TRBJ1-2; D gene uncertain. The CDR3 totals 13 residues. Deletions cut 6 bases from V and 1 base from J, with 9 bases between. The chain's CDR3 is CASSGRRNYGYTF. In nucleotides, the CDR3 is TGTGCCAGCAGCGGACGCCGTAACTATGGCTACACCTTC.

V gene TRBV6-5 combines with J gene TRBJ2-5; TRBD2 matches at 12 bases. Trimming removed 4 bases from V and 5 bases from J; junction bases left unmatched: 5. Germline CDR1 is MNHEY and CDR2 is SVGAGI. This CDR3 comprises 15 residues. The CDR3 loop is CASSSASGGAETQYF. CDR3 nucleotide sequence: TGTGCCAGCAGTTCAGCTAGCGGGGGGGCGGAGACCCAGTACTTC.

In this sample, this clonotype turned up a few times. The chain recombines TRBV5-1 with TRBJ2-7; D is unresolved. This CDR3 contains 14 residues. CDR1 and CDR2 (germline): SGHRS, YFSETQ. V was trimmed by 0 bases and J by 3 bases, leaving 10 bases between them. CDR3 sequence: CASSLVGQFYEQYF. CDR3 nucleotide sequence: TGCGCCAGCAGCTTGGTAGGGCAGTTCTACGAGCAGTACTTC.

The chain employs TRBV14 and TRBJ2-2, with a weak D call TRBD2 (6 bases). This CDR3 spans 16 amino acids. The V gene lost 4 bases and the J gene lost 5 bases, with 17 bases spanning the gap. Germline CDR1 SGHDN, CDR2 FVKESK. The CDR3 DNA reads TGTGCCAGCAGCCCCGGACTATCCTGGGGAACCGGGGAGCTGTTTTTT. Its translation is CASSPGLSWGTGELFF.

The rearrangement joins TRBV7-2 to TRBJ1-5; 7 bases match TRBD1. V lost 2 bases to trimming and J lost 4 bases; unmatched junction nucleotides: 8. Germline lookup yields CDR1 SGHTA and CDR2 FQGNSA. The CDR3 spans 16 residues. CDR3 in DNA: TGTGCCAGCAGCTTAAGGACGGGACAGATTAATCAGCCCCAGCATTTT. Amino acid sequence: CASSLRTGQINQPQHF.

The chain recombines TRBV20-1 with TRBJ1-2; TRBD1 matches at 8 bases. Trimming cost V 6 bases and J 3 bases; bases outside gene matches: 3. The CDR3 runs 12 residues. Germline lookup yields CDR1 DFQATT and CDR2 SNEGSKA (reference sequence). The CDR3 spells CSADRGYYGYTF. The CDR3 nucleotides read TGCAGTGCCGACAGGGGCTACTATGGCTACACCTTC.

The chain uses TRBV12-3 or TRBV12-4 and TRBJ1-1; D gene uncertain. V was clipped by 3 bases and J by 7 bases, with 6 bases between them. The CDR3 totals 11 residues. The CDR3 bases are TGTGCCAGCAGTTTGGCAGTTGAAGCTTTCTTT. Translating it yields CASSLAVEAFF.

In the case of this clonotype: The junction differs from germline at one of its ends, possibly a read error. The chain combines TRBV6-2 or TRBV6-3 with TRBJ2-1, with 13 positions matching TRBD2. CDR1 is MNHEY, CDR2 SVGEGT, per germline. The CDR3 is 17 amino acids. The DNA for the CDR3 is TGTGCCAGCAGTAACTCCGGGACTAGCGGGAAAAAGAATGAGCAGTTCTTC. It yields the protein CASSNSGTSGKKNEQFF.

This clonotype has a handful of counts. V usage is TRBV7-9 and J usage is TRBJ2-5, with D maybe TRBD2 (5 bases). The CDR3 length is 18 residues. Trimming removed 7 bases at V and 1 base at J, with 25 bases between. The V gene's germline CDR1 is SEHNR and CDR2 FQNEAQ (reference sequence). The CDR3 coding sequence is TGTGCCAGCAACGATAGCGTGGGAAAAGGGTCCCTCCAAGAGACCCAGTACTTC. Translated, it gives CASNDSVGKGSLQETQYF.

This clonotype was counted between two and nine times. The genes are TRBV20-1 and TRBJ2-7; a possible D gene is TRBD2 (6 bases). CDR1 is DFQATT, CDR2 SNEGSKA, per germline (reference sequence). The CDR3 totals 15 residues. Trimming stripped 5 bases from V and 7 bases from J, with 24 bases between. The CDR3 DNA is TGCAGTGCTCGGGACCTGTCTCGGGAGTATGGTGAGCAGTACTTC. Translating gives CSARDLSREYGEQYF.

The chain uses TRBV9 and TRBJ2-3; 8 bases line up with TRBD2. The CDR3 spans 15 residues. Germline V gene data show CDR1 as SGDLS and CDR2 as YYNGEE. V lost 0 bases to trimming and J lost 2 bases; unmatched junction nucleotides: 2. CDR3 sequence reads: CASSVGAGVTDTQYF. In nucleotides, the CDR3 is TGTGCCAGCAGCGTAGGAGCGGGGGTCACAGATACGCAGTATTTT.

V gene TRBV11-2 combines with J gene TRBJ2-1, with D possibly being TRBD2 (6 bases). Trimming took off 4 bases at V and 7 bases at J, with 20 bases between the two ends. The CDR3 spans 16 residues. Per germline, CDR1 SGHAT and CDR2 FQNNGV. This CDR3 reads CASSSRLGSITNEQFF. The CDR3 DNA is TGTGCCAGCAGCTCCCGACTAGGCTCAATCACAAATGAGCAGTTCTTC.

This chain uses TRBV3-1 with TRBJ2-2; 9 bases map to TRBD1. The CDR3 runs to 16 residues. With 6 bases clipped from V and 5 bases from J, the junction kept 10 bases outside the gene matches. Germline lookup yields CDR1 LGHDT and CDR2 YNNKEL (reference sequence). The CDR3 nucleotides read TGTGCCAGCAGGCCTCCGGGACAGGGAGGAACCGGGGAGCTGTTTTTT. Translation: CASRPPGQGGTGELFF.

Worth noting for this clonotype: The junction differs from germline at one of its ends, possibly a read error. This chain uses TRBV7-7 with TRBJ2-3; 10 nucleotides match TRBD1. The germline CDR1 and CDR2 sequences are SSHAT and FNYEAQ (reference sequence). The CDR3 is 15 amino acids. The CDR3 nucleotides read TGTGCTAGCAGCAAGACAGGGGGCGGCTCAGATACGCAGTATTTT. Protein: CASSKTGGGSDTQYF.

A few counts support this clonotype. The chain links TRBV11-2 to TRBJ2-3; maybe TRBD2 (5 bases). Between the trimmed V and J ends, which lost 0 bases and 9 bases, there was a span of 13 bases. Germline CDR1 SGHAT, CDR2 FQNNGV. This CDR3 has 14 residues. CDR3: CASSLERASGTQYF. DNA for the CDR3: TGTGCCAGCAGCTTAGAAAGGGCGTCGGGGACGCAGTATTTT.

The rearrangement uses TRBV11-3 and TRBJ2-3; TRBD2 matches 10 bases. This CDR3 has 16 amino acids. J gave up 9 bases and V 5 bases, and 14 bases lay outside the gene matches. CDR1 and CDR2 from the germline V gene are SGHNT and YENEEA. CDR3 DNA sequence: TGTGCCAGCAGCCTCTCCCAGCGGGAGGGCTTCCGCACGCAGTATTTT. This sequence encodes CASSLSQREGFRTQYF.

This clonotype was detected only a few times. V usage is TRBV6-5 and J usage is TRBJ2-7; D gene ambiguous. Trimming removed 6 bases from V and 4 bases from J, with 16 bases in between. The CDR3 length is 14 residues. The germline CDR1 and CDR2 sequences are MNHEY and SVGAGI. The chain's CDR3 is CASRRRQWPYEQYF. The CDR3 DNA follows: TGTGCCAGCAGGCGGCGGCAATGGCCTTACGAGCAGTACTTC.

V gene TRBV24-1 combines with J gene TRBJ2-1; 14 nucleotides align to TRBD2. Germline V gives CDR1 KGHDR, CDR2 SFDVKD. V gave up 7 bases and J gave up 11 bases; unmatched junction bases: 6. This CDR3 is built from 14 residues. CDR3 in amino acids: CATSPGLAGEKQFF. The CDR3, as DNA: TGTGCCACCAGCCCGGGACTAGCGGGAGAGAAGCAGTTCTTC.

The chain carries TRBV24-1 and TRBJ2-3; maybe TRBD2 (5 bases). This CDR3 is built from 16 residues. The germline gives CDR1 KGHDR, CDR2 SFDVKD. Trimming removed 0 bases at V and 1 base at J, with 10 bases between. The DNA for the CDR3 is TGTGCCACCAGTGATTTGCGGGGAGATGGCACAGATACGCAGTATTTT. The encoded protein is CATSDLRGDGTDTQYF.

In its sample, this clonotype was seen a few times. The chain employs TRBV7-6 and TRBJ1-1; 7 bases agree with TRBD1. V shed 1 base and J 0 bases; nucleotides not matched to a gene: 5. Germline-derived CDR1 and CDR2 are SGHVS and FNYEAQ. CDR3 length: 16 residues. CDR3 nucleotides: TGTGCCAGCAGCTTAGGGCAGGGGGGTGTGAACACTGAAGCTTTCTTT. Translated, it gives CASSLGQGGVNTEAFF.